This entry lists 11 T cell receptor beta chains sequenced from one sample in a study of T cell repertoires in cytomegalovirus infection. Their antigen targets remain unknown. MiXCR was run by TCRdb on the reads, yielding one entry per CDR3 protein. Among about 830,000 distinct CDR3 sequences listed, approximately 29% were seen once. The source was cultured CD8+ T cells from PBMCs, collected from culture after CMV antigen stimulation. These TCRs come from a human donor in good health (CMV status not recorded). Some clones in this sample may be carry-over from other donors' samples.

This clonotype occurred many times. V is TRBV28 and J is TRBJ1-1; D might be TRBD1 (6 bases). The CDR3 runs 12 residues. Germline V lookup: CDR1 MDHEN, CDR2 SYDVKM. The V end was cut by 6 bases, the J end by 11 bases, with 16 bases between. CDR3: CASSQMTGHAFF. Written as DNA, the CDR3 is TGTGCCAGCAGCCAAATGACAGGACACGCTTTCTTT.

The chain recombines TRBV7-9 with TRBJ2-3; 11 bases match TRBD2. Germline V gene data show CDR1 as SEHNR and CDR2 as FQNEAQ (reference sequence). With 2 bases clipped from V and 6 bases from J, the junction kept 7 bases outside the gene matches. The CDR3 loop spans 16 amino acids. The CDR3 DNA reads as TGTGCCAGCAGCTTACTAGCGGGGGGCCAGGGGGATACGCAGTATTTT. Its translation is CASSLLAGGQGDTQYF.

The rearrangement links TRBV10-3 to TRBJ1-2, with D possibly matching TRBD1 (5 bases). Germline lookup yields CDR1 ENHRY and CDR2 SYGVKD. Trimming took 0 bases from V and 6 from J, leaving 11 bases between them. This CDR3 contains 14 residues. CDR3 sequence (DNA): TGTGCCATCAGTGAGTCCCCAGGGACGCATGGCTACACCTTC. This gives the protein CAISESPGTHGYTF.

This clonotype was found a few times. V gene TRBV7-9 combines with J gene TRBJ2-7, with no clear D. CDR3 length: 14 amino acids. Germline CDR1 reads SEHNR; CDR2 reads FQNEAQ (reference sequence). The V end lost 4 bases, the J end lost 4 bases, and 14 bases lay between the germline ends. The CDR3 region is CASSSRDPRYEQYF. The CDR3 DNA is TGTGCCAGCAGCTCCCGAGACCCCCGGTACGAGCAGTACTTC. Filled out from reference TRBV7-9 and TRBJ2-7, the complete variable domain reads DTGVSQNPRHKITKRGQNVTFRCDPISEHNRLYWYRQTLGQGPEFLTYFQNEAQLEKSRLLSDRFSAERPKGSFSTLEIQRTEQGDSAMYLCASSSRDPRYEQYFGPGTRLTVT.

The sample holds a few counts of this clonotype. V gene TRBV27 combines with J gene TRBJ2-7; D call uncertain. Germline CDR1 and CDR2: MNHEY and SMNVEV (reference sequence). V was cut by 2 bases and J by 0 bases, with 8 bases left in between. CDR3 length: 14 residues. The CDR3 here is CASSLKKDSYEQYF. The CDR3 nucleotides read TGTGCCAGCAGTTTAAAAAAGGACTCCTACGAGCAGTACTTC.

The chain employs TRBV20-1 and TRBJ2-1, with a tentative D call TRBD1 (5 bases). Looked up from germline, CDR1 is DFQATT and CDR2 is SNEGSKA (reference sequence). The CDR3 is 16 amino acids. The V end lost 3 bases, the J end lost 4 bases, and 19 bases lay between the germline ends. The CDR3 nucleotides are TGCAGTGCTAGCAGTCCAGGACAAGGCTCATACAATGAGCAGTTCTTC. Translating gives CSASSPGQGSYNEQFF.

This clonotype was observed a handful of times. The rearrangement links TRBV4-2 to TRBJ1-1; tentative D call: TRBD1 (5 bases). This CDR3 is built from 16 residues. Looked up from germline, CDR1 is LGHNA and CDR2 is YNFKEQ. V was trimmed by 2 bases and J by 1 base, leaving 14 bases between them. The CDR3 spells CASSQPGGPRNTEAFF. The CDR3 nucleotides read TGTGCCAGCAGCCAACCCGGGGGACCGCGGAACACTGAAGCTTTCTTT.

A few counts support this clonotype. This sequence joins TRBV7-3 and TRBJ2-3; 8 positions match TRBD2. Losses at the gene ends were 4 bases for V and 1 base for J; bases not matched to a gene: 7. In germline, CDR1 is SGHTA, CDR2 FQGTGA. The CDR3 has 16 amino acids. CDR3 sequence: CASSSLGGDRTDTQYF. In DNA form, the CDR3 reads TGTGCCAGCAGCTCCCTCGGGGGGGATCGCACAGATACGCAGTATTTT.

The chain has TRBV2 and TRBJ1-1, with D hard to call. Germline V CDR1 and CDR2: SNHLY, FYNNEI. This CDR3 is built from 15 residues. V lost 0 bases and J lost 0, with 8 bases in between. This chain's CDR3 is CASSEAGGLNTEAFF. For the CDR3, the DNA is TGTGCCAGCAGTGAAGCGGGTGGGTTGAACACTGAAGCTTTCTTT.

This clonotype was picked up a small number of times. The chain joins TRBV6-6 to TRBJ2-1; 10 bases agree with TRBD1. The CDR3 sequence is 14 residues long. Per the germline V gene, CDR1 is MNHNY and CDR2 is SVGAGI (reference sequence). The V segment lost 6 bases and the J segment 7 bases; nucleotides outside the gene matches: 6. The CDR3 loop is CASRGQGRGNEQFF. The CDR3 DNA reads as TGTGCCAGCAGGGGACAGGGGAGGGGTAATGAGCAGTTCTTC.

The J gene is TRBJ1-2, the V gene TRBV27, with 9 bases lining up with TRBD1. The junction had 11 bases not matched to a gene; V was cut back by 6 bases and J by 6 bases. This CDR3 region has 15 residues. Germline V gives CDR1 MNHEY, CDR2 SMNVEV (reference sequence). The CDR3 sequence: CASRPRPGQGDGYTF. The CDR3, as DNA: TGTGCCAGCAGACCCAGACCGGGACAGGGAGATGGCTACACCTTC.